This passage covers 23 T cell receptor beta chains from one sample sequenced in a study of T-cell reconstitution after alpha-beta-depleted transplantation in children. Unique molecular identifiers were built into the TCRbeta library. From the PCR reads, TCRdb called clonotypes with MiXCR, one entry per CDR3 protein. The sample carries fewer than 750,000 distinct CDR3 sequences, around 27% recorded once. The sequences come from PBMCs, collected before TCRalphabeta/CD19-depleted stem cell transplant. These receptors were collected from a boy in the first two years of life with Wiskott-Aldrich syndrome, due to receive a stem cell transplant.

This clonotype was counted only a few times. The CDR3 DNA reads as TGTGCCATCAGTGAGCTCGACACCCTAAATTCACCCCTCCACTTT. Translating gives CAISELDTLNSPLHF. The rearrangement joins TRBV10-3 to TRBJ1-6; D ambiguous. The CDR3 totals 15 residues. The germline gives CDR1 ENHRY, CDR2 SYGVKD. V was shortened by 2 bases and J by 7 bases, with 12 bases between the two germline ends.

There are a few counts of this clonotype. V is TRBV24-1 and J is TRBJ2-3; TRBD2 might be the D (6 bases). CDR1 is KGHDR, CDR2 SFDVKD, per germline. The CDR3 has 15 residues. V was cut by 4 bases and J by 1 base, with 11 bases left in between. CDR3 sequence reads: CATSEVSSGTDTQYF. DNA of the CDR3: TGTGCCACCAGTGAGGTCTCTAGCGGCACAGATACGCAGTATTTT.

The V gene is TRBV19, the J gene TRBJ2-1; weak D call: TRBD2 (6 bases). Looked up from germline, CDR1 is LNHDA and CDR2 is SQIVND (reference sequence). The CDR3 spans 13 residues. Trimming cost V 6 bases and J 9 bases, with 15 bases left between them. The CDR3 DNA reads as TGTGCCAGTAGGCACCTGGGCGGGATTGAGCAGTTCTTC. Translated, it gives CASRHLGGIEQFF.

The chain carries TRBV20-1 and TRBJ2-1; maybe TRBD2 (5 bases). V gave up 5 bases and J gave up 2 bases, with 13 bases separating them. Germline V gene data show CDR1 as DFQATT and CDR2 as SNEGSKA (reference sequence). The CDR3 is 14 amino acids. As DNA, the CDR3 is TGCAGTGCTGATTCGCTAGCCACCTACAATGAGCAGTTCTTC. This translates into CSADSLATYNEQFF.

The chain recombines TRBV5-1 with TRBJ2-7; 7 positions agree with TRBD1. The CDR3 totals 15 residues. Germline CDR1 and CDR2: SGHRS and YFSETQ. J lost 2 bases, V lost 3 bases, and 8 bases had no gene match. CDR3 loop: CASSSAGGPTYEQYF. DNA of the CDR3: TGCGCCAGCAGCTCAGCAGGGGGACCCACCTACGAGCAGTACTTC.

The rearrangement links TRBV18 to TRBJ1-1; D gene ambiguous. Germline loops: CDR1 KGHSH, CDR2 LQKENI. V lost 4 bases to trimming and J lost 1 base, with 10 bases between them. The CDR3 loop spans 14 amino acids. CDR3 region: CASSHGKPNTEAFF. DNA of the CDR3: TGTGCCAGCTCACACGGAAAGCCGAACACTGAAGCTTTCTTT.

The CDR3 sequence is CASSLGGLKATYNEQFF. In nucleotides, the CDR3 is TGCGCCAGCAGCTTAGGGGGCTTAAAGGCCACCTACAATGAGCAGTTCTTC. The chain carries TRBV5-1 and TRBJ2-1, with 7 nucleotides matching TRBD1. The CDR3 is 17 amino acids. The germline CDR1 and CDR2 sequences are SGHRS and YFSETQ. With V trimmed by 2 bases and J by 2 bases, 10 bases remained unmatched.

This chain connects TRBV19 to TRBJ2-2; the D call may be TRBD1 or TRBD2 (7 bases each). Trimming stripped 7 bases from V and 5 bases from J, with 20 bases between. Germline-derived CDR1 and CDR2 are LNHDA and SQIVND (reference sequence). This CDR3 comprises 16 residues. The CDR3 protein is CASTHRGGKGTGELFF. CDR3 nucleotides: TGTGCCAGTACCCACAGGGGAGGGAAAGGAACCGGGGAGCTGTTTTTT. Combining the CDR3 with reference TRBV19 and TRBJ2-2 gives the whole variable domain DGGITQSPKYLFRKEGQNVTLSCEQNLNHDAMYWYRQDPGQGLRLIYYSQIVNDFQKGDIAEGYSVSREKKESFPLTVTSAQKNPTAFYLCASTHRGGKGTGELFFGEGSRLTVL.

Here the CDR3 DNA reads TGTGCCAGCAGCCAAGCTAGATATCTCTTCGAGCAGTACTTC. It specifies CASSQARYLFEQYF. This sequence joins TRBV3-1 and TRBJ2-7; no reliable D call. The CDR3 is 14 residues long. Per germline, CDR1 LGHDT and CDR2 YNNKEL (reference sequence). Trimming shortened V by 1 base and J by 6 bases, and 13 bases separated the two germline ends.

This clonotype was observed a few times. J is TRBJ1-5 and V is TRBV10-3; TRBD1 matches 8 bases. This CDR3 contains 12 residues. The junction had 3 bases not matched to a gene; V was cut back by 8 bases and J by 6 bases. Germline CDR1 and CDR2: ENHRY and SYGVKD. CDR3 coding DNA: TGTGCCATCGGACAGGGAGGTCAGCCCCAGCATTTT. This gives the protein CAIGQGGQPQHF.

The CDR3 loop is CASSTLRGPSSYNEQFF. DNA for the CDR3: TGTGCCAGCAGTACCCTTAGGGGGCCCAGCTCCTACAATGAGCAGTTCTTC. The chain links TRBV28 to TRBJ2-1, with TRBD1 identical over 7 bases. The CDR3 consists of 17 residues. The J segment lost 0 bases and the V segment lost 5 bases, leaving 10 bases of the junction unmatched. Germline CDR1 reads MDHEN; CDR2 reads SYDVKM.

The chain combines TRBV5-1 with TRBJ2-1, with 8 nucleotides matching TRBD1. The length of the CDR3 is 13 residues. Germline-derived CDR1 and CDR2 are SGHRS and YFSETQ. Unmatched junction bases numbered 4, after V lost 5 bases and J lost 6 bases. The CDR3 region is CASRYDRGNEQFF. The CDR3 nucleotides are TGCGCCAGCAGGTATGACAGGGGCAATGAGCAGTTCTTC.

V and J are TRBV5-1 and TRBJ2-7; TRBD1 matches at 9 bases. The V segment lost 2 bases and the J segment 5 bases; nucleotides outside the gene matches: 5. CDR1 is SGHRS, CDR2 YFSETQ, per germline. This CDR3 comprises 14 residues. This CDR3 is CASSLGDRDHEQYF. CDR3 nucleotide sequence: TGCGCCAGCAGCTTAGGGGACAGGGATCACGAGCAGTACTTC.

This clonotype was seen more than once but under ten times. The chain is built from TRBV9 and TRBJ1-2; the D is unclear. This CDR3 is built from 12 residues. Germline CDR1 reads SGDLS; CDR2 reads YYNGEE. V shed 4 bases and J shed 4 bases, with 8 bases lying between them. The CDR3 DNA reads TGTGCCAGCAGCCCCGACCGCTATGGCTACACCTTC. Translating gives CASSPDRYGYTF.

This clonotype was detected only a few times. The gene calls are TRBV5-1 and TRBJ2-3, with unresolved D. Germline V gene data show CDR1 as SGHRS and CDR2 as YFSETQ. This CDR3 is 14 amino acids long. Trimming pared 4 bases from V and 5 bases from J, leaving 14 bases between. CDR3 sequence (DNA): TGCGCCAGCAGCCTTACCCCGACTGGAGATACGCAGTATTTT. It yields the protein CASSLTPTGDTQYF.

The chain recombines TRBV20-1 with TRBJ2-3, with D possibly matching TRBD2 (6 bases). V lost 8 bases and J lost 2, with 20 bases in between. Germline V gene sequence: CDR1 DFQATT, CDR2 SNEGSKA (reference sequence). The CDR3 runs 15 residues. CDR3 bases: TGCAGTCCCAACTTCTGGGAGCGGGCCACAGATACGCAGTATTTT. Translation: CSPNFWERATDTQYF.

This clonotype was seen more than once but under ten times. V usage is TRBV20-1 and J usage is TRBJ2-5; 9 positions agree with TRBD2. The CDR3 contains 15 residues. CDR1 is DFQATT, CDR2 SNEGSKA, per germline (reference sequence). J was trimmed by 4 bases and V by 0 bases; bases with no gene match: 6. CDR3 in amino acids: CSARDPKTSGETQYF. The CDR3 nucleotides are TGCAGTGCTAGAGATCCGAAGACTAGCGGAGAGACCCAGTACTTC.

This clonotype has at least ten counts. This rearrangement joins TRBV28 to TRBJ2-1; no clear D gene. Germline values: CDR1 MDHEN, CDR2 SYDVKM. The length of the CDR3 is 14 residues. V lost 7 bases and J 5 bases, leaving 15 bases between the germline ends. The CDR3 reads CASNHGSADNEQFF. In nucleotides, the CDR3 is TGTGCCAGCAACCATGGTAGTGCGGACAATGAGCAGTTCTTC.

The V gene is TRBV5-1, the J gene TRBJ2-7; D gene unclear. Trimming cost V 0 bases and J 4 bases, with 11 bases left between them. The CDR3 sequence is 14 residues long. Per the germline V gene, CDR1 is SGHRS and CDR2 is YFSETQ. For the CDR3, the DNA is TGCGCCAGCAGCTTGGCTCATACAGAATACGAGCAGTACTTC. Translating gives CASSLAHTEYEQYF.

The gene calls are TRBV6-2 or TRBV6-3 and TRBJ2-1; 13 bases fit TRBD2. The CDR3 totals 21 residues. Trimming removed 5 bases from V and 4 bases from J; junction bases left unmatched: 20. CDR1 is MNHEY and CDR2 is SVGEGT in the germline V gene. The CDR3 spells CASSNPKSGTSGKIGYNEQFF. CDR3 nucleotide sequence: TGTGCCAGCAGTAACCCGAAATCCGGGACTAGCGGGAAAATCGGATACAATGAGCAGTTCTTC.

This chain joins TRBV10-3 and TRBJ2-5; 9 bases are shared with TRBD1. The CDR3 contains 14 residues. Germline V gene lookup returns CDR1 ENHRY and CDR2 SYGVKD. The J segment lost 5 bases and the V segment lost 4 bases, leaving 5 bases of the junction unmatched. The CDR3 coding sequence is TGTGCCATCAGTGCGGGACAGGGAGGGGAGACCCAGTACTTC. Its protein is CAISAGQGGETQYF.

This chain connects TRBV5-1 to TRBJ2-7; possible D gene TRBD1, 5 bases. Germline values: CDR1 SGHRS, CDR2 YFSETQ. This CDR3 is 13 amino acids long. V gave up 4 bases and J gave up 5 bases, with 13 bases separating them. The CDR3 bases are TGCGCCAGCAGCCCTGACAGCATCAACGAGCAGTACTTC. Its protein product is CASSPDSINEQYF. Based on the CDR3 plus reference TRBV5-1 and TRBJ2-7, the full variable domain is KAGVTQTPRYLIKTRGQQVTLSCSPISGHRSVSWYQQTPGQGLQFLFEYFSETQRNKGNFPGRFSGRQFSNSRSEMNVSTLELGDSALYLCASSPDSINEQYFGPGTRLTVT.

This chain connects TRBV12-3 or TRBV12-4 to TRBJ2-2, with D perhaps TRBD2 (6 bases). Trimming took 3 bases from V and 7 from J, leaving 15 bases between them. The CDR3 spans 15 residues. This CDR3 is CASSFRTTGGGELFF. In nucleotides, the CDR3 is TGTGCCAGCAGTTTTAGGACTACCGGGGGCGGGGAGCTGTTTTTT.